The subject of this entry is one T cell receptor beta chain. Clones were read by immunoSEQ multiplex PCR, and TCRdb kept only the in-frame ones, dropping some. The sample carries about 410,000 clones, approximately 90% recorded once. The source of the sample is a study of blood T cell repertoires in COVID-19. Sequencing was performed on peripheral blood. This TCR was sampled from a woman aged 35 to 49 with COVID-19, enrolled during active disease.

The DNA for the CDR3 is TGTGCCAGCAGTTATCGCGGGGAGCTGTTTTTT. Protein sequence: CASSYRGELFF. V gene TRBV12-3 or TRBV12-4 combines with J gene TRBJ2-2; no reliable D call. The ends were cut back, 4 bases at V and 7 bases at J, with 4 bases in the middle. The CDR3 contains 11 residues.